This passage covers 24 T cell receptor beta chains from one sample sequenced in a study of T cell responses to AZD1222 COVID-19 vaccine. Profiled with immunoSEQ multiplex PCR; TCRdb holds only in-frame clones, not every one. The sample includes roughly 170,000 clones, around 94% seen only once; the top ten take 1.6%. Source: peripheral blood, taken 28 days after the second AZD1222 dose. Receptors were obtained from an adult who received the AZD1222 COVID-19 vaccine.

The rearrangement links TRBV5-1 to TRBJ2-7; D unclear. With 0 bases removed from V and 3 bases from J, the gap between germline ends came to 13 bases. CDR1 and CDR2 (germline): SGHRS, YFSETQ. This CDR3 has 15 residues. The CDR3: CASSLEGPQFYEQYF. The CDR3 DNA sequence: TGCGCCAGCAGCTTGGAAGGACCTCAGTTCTACGAGCAGTACTTC.

This clone has just one count. The chain is built from TRBV5-1 and TRBJ1-1; 9 bases line up with TRBD1. Germline-derived CDR1 and CDR2 are SGHRS and YFSETQ. Losses at the gene ends were 3 bases for V and 1 base for J; bases not matched to a gene: 7. The CDR3 runs to 16 residues. The CDR3 here is CASSWGDRASNTEAFF. Here the CDR3 DNA reads TGCGCCAGCAGCTGGGGGGACAGGGCCTCGAACACTGAAGCTTTCTTT.

The rearrangement joins TRBV19 to TRBJ1-5; D is undetermined. Germline assignment: CDR1 LNHDA and CDR2 SQIVND (reference sequence). The CDR3 has 15 amino acids. The germline V and J ends were trimmed by 3 bases and 0 bases, with 9 bases remaining between them. CDR3: CASSISAASNQPQHF. DNA of the CDR3: TGTGCCAGTAGTATTAGCGCGGCTAGCAATCAGCCCCAGCATTTT.

The rearrangement joins TRBV4-1 to TRBJ2-1; 9 nucleotides match TRBD2. This CDR3 is built from 15 residues. Trimming cost V 5 bases and J 9 bases; bases outside gene matches: 11. Germline-derived CDR1 and CDR2 are MGHRA and YSYEKL. The CDR3 DNA reads TGCGCCAGCAGCTCGGAGGGCGGGGGGGCCGGTGAGCAGTTCTTC. Translated: CASSSEGGGAGEQFF.

This clone was seen only once. The chain combines TRBV19 with TRBJ2-7, with TRBD2 matching 13 bases. From germline, CDR1 is LNHDA and CDR2 SQIVND (reference sequence). V gave up 3 bases and J gave up 2 bases; unmatched junction bases: 7. CDR3 size: 17 residues. The DNA of the CDR3 is TGTGCCAGTAGTATGACTAGCGGGGGGTTATTCCCCTACGAGCAGTACTTC. This encodes CASSMTSGGLFPYEQYF.

J is TRBJ2-1 and V is TRBV28; TRBD2 matches 10 bases. In germline, CDR1 is MDHEN, CDR2 SYDVKM. The junction had 0 bases not matched to a gene; V was cut back by 1 base and J by 0 bases. The CDR3 covers 16 residues. CDR3 coding DNA: TGTGCCAGCAGTTTATCTAGCGGGAGCTCCTACAATGAGCAGTTCTTC. Protein: CASSLSSGSSYNEQFF.

The chain is built from TRBV5-6 and TRBJ2-2, with D unclear. V dropped 0 bases and J dropped 1 base, with 7 bases sitting between them. CDR3 length: 15 amino acids. Per germline, CDR1 SGHDT and CDR2 YYEEEE. The CDR3 coding sequence is TGTGCCAGCAGCTTGGCCCTTAGGAACACCGGGGAGCTGTTTTTT. Translated, it gives CASSLALRNTGELFF.

This chain links TRBV7-2 with TRBJ2-1, with a weak D call TRBD2 (5 bases). CDR3 length: 13 residues. Germline V gene lookup returns CDR1 SGHTA and CDR2 FQGNSA. V was shortened by 1 base and J by 9 bases, with 10 bases between the two germline ends. The CDR3 coding sequence is TGTGCCAGCAGCTTAGAAGCGGAGCGTGAGCAGTTCTTC. This gives the protein CASSLEAEREQFF.

This chain uses TRBV7-2 with TRBJ1-1, with a possible D match to TRBD1 (5 bases). This CDR3 is 13 amino acids long. V was shortened by 4 bases and J by 0 bases, with 6 bases between the two germline ends. Germline V gene data show CDR1 as SGHTA and CDR2 as FQGNSA. CDR3 bases: TGTGCCAGCAGCTCCAGGGTGAACACTGAAGCTTTCTTT. The encoded protein is CASSSRVNTEAFF.

The CDR3 DNA follows: TGTGCCAGCAGCCCAGACAGACACCTCAATCAGCCCCAGCATTTT. The encoded protein is CASSPDRHLNQPQHF. The V gene is TRBV9, the J gene TRBJ1-5, with D perhaps TRBD1 (5 bases). The germline V gene has CDR1 SGDLS and CDR2 YYNGEE. V gave up 4 bases and J gave up 3 bases, with 14 bases separating them. The CDR3 extends over 15 amino acids.

In its sample, this clone was seen once. Here the CDR3 DNA reads TGTGCCTGGAGTGTTCCGGGACATGGCTACACCTTC. Translated, it gives CAWSVPGHGYTF. The genes are TRBV30 and TRBJ1-2; a possible D gene is TRBD1 (5 bases). In germline, CDR1 is GTSNPN, CDR2 SVGIG (reference sequence). This CDR3 region has 12 residues. V was pared by 0 bases and J by 6 bases, with 8 bases between.

Comment on this clone: Additional DNA sequences in this sample encode the identical CDR3. This sequence joins TRBV3-1 (or the pseudogene TRBV3-2) and TRBJ2-2, with D uncertain. The CDR3 is made up of 12 amino acids. Germline CDR1 reads LGHDT; CDR2 reads YNNKEL (reference sequence). V lost 4 bases to trimming and J lost 2 bases, with 2 bases between them. The CDR3 is CASSRNTGELFF. In DNA form, the CDR3 reads TGTGCCAGCAGCCGAAACACCGGGGAGCTGTTTTTT.

This CDR3 reads CASSQSSLNYGYTF. DNA for the CDR3: TGCGCCAGCAGCCAGAGCTCGCTCAACTATGGCTACACCTTC. The V call is TRBV5-1, the J call TRBJ1-2; D not certain. V was cut by 4 bases and J by 2 bases, with 12 bases left in between. The CDR3 runs to 14 residues. CDR1 and CDR2 from the germline V gene are SGHRS and YFSETQ.

J is TRBJ2-7 and V is TRBV30, with D perhaps TRBD1 (6 bases). The V gene lost 3 bases and the J gene lost 5 bases, with 20 bases spanning the gap. The CDR3 spans 15 residues. The germline CDR1 and CDR2 sequences are GTSNPN and SVGIG (reference sequence). The CDR3 loop is CAWSRLGAGSHEQYF. Here the CDR3 DNA reads TGTGCCTGGAGCCGTTTGGGGGCGGGTTCCCACGAGCAGTACTTC.

The chain links TRBV2 to TRBJ2-2, with 7 positions matching TRBD1. The CDR3 spans 15 residues. Germline V gene data show CDR1 as SNHLY and CDR2 as FYNNEI. The J segment lost 5 bases and the V segment lost 5 bases, leaving 8 bases of the junction unmatched. The CDR3 DNA is TGTGCCAGCAGTCCGGGACAGCCAGGAACCGGGGAGCTGTTTTTT. Translation gives CASSPGQPGTGELFF.

With regard to this clone: At one end the junction does not follow the germline gene, possibly because of a read error. The sample has other DNA sequences that encode this CDR3 too. This chain uses TRBV10-3 with TRBJ1-2; TRBD1 matches 7 bases. Germline-derived CDR1 and CDR2 are ENHRY and SYGVKD. The CDR3 has 17 amino acids. DNA of the CDR3: TGTGCTATCAGTGACCTTACCGGGACAGCAGCTAACTATGGCTACACCTTC. Encoded protein: CAISDLTGTAANYGYTF.

This clone appeared a single time. The chain is built from TRBV19 and TRBJ1-2; D remains ambiguous. V lost 3 bases, J lost 8 bases, and 16 bases lay in between. Germline V gene data show CDR1 as LNHDA and CDR2 as SQIVND (reference sequence). There are 14 residues in the CDR3. In DNA, the CDR3 is TGTGCCAGTAGTATTTCATCCTCCCAGCCGGGCTACACCTTC. It yields the protein CASSISSSQPGYTF.

This sequence joins TRBV7-9 and TRBJ2-4, with 9 bases that match TRBD2. Trimming cost V 2 bases and J 7 bases; bases outside gene matches: 9. The CDR3 has 16 amino acids. Germline CDR1 SEHNR, CDR2 FQNEAQ (reference sequence). The CDR3 region is CASSLYIAGASNIQYF. In DNA, the CDR3 is TGTGCCAGCAGCTTATATATAGCGGGAGCTTCGAACATTCAGTACTTC. Together with reference TRBV7-9 and TRBJ2-4, the CDR3 gives the full variable domain: DTGVSQNPRHKITKRGQNVTFRCDPISEHNRLYWYRQTLGQGPEFLTYFQNEAQLEKSRLLSDRFSAERPKGSFSTLEIQRTEQGDSAMYLCASSLYIAGASNIQYFGAGTRLSVL.

V usage is TRBV10-2 and J usage is TRBJ1-4; possible D gene TRBD1, 6 bases. V lost 6 bases, J lost 8 bases, and 10 bases lay in between. CDR3 length: 12 residues. The V gene's germline CDR1 is WSHSY and CDR2 SAAADI. CDR3 sequence (DNA): TGCGCCAGCAGGGAAGGGGGGGAAAAACTGTTTTTT. This encodes CASREGGEKLFF.

The gene calls are TRBV24-1 and TRBJ2-1; D may be TRBD1 (5 bases). V was cut by 6 bases and J by 6 bases, with 11 bases left in between. The CDR3 is 13 amino acids. Germline CDR1 reads KGHDR; CDR2 reads SFDVKD. The CDR3 spells CATSSGSGNEQFF. CDR3 sequence (DNA): TGTGCCACCAGTTCAGGGTCTGGCAATGAGCAGTTCTTC.

The V and J genes are TRBV20-1 and TRBJ1-5; D unresolved. Trimming pared 3 bases from V and 3 bases from J, leaving 12 bases between. Germline V CDR1 and CDR2: DFQATT, SNEGSKA (reference sequence). The CDR3 sequence is 14 residues long. As DNA, the CDR3 is TGCAGTGCTAGTGGCCTCAGAGCCAATCAGCCCCAGCATTTT. Encoded protein: CSASGLRANQPQHF.

This clone was observed a single time. The chain couples TRBV5-1 to TRBJ2-7, with D unresolved. The CDR3 consists of 14 residues. Trimming pared 4 bases from V and 2 bases from J, leaving 13 bases between. Germline CDR1 SGHRS, CDR2 YFSETQ. The CDR3, as DNA: TGCGCCAGCAGCCCGTGGACGGATACCTACGAGCAGTACTTC. Translating gives CASSPWTDTYEQYF.

V gene TRBV11-3 combines with J gene TRBJ1-2, with 9 positions matching TRBD1. Germline CDR1 and CDR2: SGHNT and YENEEA. The V gene end was trimmed by 2 bases and the J gene end by 4 bases; junction bases not matched to a gene: 2. This CDR3 is built from 14 residues. Here the CDR3 reads CASSLTGGIYGYTF. CDR3 nucleotide sequence: TGTGCCAGCAGCTTAACAGGGGGCATCTATGGCTACACCTTC.

The chain employs TRBV6-1 and TRBJ1-2, with D possibly TRBD1 on 5 matching bases. This CDR3 is built from 15 residues. The germline V gene has CDR1 MNHNS and CDR2 SASEGT. Trimming removed 2 bases at V and 2 bases at J, with 12 bases between. CDR3: CASSELSGPNYGYTF. The CDR3 DNA is TGTGCCAGCAGTGAATTGTCAGGGCCCAACTATGGCTACACCTTC.